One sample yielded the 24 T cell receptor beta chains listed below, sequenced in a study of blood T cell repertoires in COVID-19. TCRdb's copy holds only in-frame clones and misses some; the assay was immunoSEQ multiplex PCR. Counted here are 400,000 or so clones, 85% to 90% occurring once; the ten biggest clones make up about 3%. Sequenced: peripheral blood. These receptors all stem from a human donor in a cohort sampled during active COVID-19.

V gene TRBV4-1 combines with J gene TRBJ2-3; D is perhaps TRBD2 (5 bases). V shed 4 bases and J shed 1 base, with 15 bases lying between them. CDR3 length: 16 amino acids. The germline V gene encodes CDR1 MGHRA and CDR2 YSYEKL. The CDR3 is CASSLRATERTDTQYF. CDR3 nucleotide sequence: TGCGCCAGCAGCCTGCGGGCGACCGAGCGCACAGATACGCAGTATTTT.

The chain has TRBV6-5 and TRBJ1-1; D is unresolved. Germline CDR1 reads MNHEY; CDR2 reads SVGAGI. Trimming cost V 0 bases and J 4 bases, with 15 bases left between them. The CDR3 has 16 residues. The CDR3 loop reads CASSYSNPGVGTEAFF. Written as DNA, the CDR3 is TGTGCCAGCAGTTACTCAAACCCGGGTGTGGGCACTGAAGCTTTCTTT.

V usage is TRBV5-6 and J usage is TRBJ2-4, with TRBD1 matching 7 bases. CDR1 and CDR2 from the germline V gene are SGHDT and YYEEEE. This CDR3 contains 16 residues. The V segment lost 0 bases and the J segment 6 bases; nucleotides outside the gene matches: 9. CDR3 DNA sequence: TGTGCCAGCAGCTTGGTTGGCAGGGGGTTGGGAAACATTCAGTACTTC. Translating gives CASSLVGRGLGNIQYF. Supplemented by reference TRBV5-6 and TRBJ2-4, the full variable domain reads DAGVTQSPTHLIKTRGQQVTLRCSPKSGHDTVSWYQQALGQGPQFIFQYYEEEERQRGNFPDRFSGHQFPNYSSELNVNALLLGDSALYLCASSLVGRGLGNIQYFGAGTRLSVL.

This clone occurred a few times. The CDR3 nucleotides are TGTGCCAGCAGTTTACAGGTCTCTGGAAACACCATATATTTT. This codes for CASSLQVSGNTIYF. V gene TRBV28 combines with J gene TRBJ1-3; no definite D call. Trimming removed 2 bases at V and 0 bases at J, with 5 bases between. Germline-derived CDR1 and CDR2 are MDHEN and SYDVKM. The CDR3 extends over 14 amino acids.

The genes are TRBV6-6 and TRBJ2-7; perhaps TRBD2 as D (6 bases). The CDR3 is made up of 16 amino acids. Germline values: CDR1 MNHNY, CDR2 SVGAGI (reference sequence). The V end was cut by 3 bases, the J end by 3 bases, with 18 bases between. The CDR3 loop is CASSYSVASENYEQYF. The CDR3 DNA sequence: TGTGCCAGCAGTTATTCTGTGGCTAGCGAGAACTACGAGCAGTACTTC.

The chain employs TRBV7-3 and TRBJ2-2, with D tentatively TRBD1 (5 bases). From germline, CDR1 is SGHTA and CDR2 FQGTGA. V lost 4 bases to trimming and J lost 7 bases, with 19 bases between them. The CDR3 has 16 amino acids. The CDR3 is CASSSEPQGSHGELFF. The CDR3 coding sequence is TGTGCCAGCAGCTCCGAGCCTCAGGGAAGTCACGGGGAGCTGTTTTTT.

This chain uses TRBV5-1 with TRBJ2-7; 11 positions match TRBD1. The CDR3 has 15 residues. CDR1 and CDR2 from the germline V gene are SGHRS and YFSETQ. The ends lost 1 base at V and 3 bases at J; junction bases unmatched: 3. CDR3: CASSLMGTGGYEQYF. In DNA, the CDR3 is TGCGCCAGCAGCTTGATGGGGACAGGGGGCTACGAGCAGTACTTC.

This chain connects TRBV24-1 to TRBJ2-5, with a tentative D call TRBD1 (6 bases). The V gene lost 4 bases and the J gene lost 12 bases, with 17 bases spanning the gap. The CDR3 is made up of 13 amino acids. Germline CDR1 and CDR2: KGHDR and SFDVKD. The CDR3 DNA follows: TGTGCCACCAGTGAGGCCCCCAGGGGCTCCAAGTACTTC. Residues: CATSEAPRGSKYF.

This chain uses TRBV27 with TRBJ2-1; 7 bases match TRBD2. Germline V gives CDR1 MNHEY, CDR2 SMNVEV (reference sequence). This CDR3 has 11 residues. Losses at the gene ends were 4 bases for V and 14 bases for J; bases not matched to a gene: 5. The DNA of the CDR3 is TGTGCCAGCAGTTCGAAGCGGGAAGAGTTCTTC. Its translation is CASSSKREEFF.

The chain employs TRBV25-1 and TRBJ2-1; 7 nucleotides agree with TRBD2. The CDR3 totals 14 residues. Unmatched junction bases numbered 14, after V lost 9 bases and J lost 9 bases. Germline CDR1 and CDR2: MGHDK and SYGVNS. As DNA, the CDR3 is TGTGCCAGTCGCCCTAGCGGATCCCGAGTTGAGCAGTTCTTC. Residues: CASRPSGSRVEQFF.

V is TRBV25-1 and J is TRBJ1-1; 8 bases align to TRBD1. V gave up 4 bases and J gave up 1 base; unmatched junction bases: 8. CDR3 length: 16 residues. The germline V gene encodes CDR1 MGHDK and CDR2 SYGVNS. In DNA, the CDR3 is TGTGCCAGCAGTGGAAATACCGGGACAGGGAACACTGAAGCTTTCTTT. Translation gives CASSGNTGTGNTEAFF.

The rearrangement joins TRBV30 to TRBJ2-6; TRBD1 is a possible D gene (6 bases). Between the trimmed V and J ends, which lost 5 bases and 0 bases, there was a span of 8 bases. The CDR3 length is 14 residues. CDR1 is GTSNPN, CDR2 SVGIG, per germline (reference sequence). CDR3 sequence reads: CAWARGSGANVLTF. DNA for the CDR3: TGTGCCTGGGCCAGGGGCTCTGGGGCCAACGTCCTGACTTTC.

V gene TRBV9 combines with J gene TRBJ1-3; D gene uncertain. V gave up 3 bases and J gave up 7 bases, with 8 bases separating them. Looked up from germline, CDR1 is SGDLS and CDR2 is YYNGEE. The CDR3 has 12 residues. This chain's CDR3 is CASSGAYNTIYF. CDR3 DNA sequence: TGTGCCAGCAGCGGAGCTTATAACACCATATATTTT.

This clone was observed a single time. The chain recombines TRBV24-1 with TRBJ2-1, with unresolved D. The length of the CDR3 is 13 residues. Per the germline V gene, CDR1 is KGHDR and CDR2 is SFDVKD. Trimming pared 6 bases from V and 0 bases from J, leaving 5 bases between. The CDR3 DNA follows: TGTGCCACCAGTACGAGCTCCTACAATGAGCAGTTCTTC. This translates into CATSTSSYNEQFF.

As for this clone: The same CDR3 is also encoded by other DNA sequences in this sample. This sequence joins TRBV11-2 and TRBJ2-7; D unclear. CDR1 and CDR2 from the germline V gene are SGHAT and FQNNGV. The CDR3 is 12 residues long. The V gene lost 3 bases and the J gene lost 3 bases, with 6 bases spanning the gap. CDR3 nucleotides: TGTGCCAGCAGCTTTAGTGGCTACGAGCAGTACTTC. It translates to CASSFSGYEQYF.

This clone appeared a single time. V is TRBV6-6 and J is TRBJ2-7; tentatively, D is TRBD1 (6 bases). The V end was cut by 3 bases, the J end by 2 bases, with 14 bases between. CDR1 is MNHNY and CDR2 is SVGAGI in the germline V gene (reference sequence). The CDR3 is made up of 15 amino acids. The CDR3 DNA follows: TGTGCCAGCAGTTATCTTGGGACAAAAACCTACGAGCAGTACTTC. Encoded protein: CASSYLGTKTYEQYF.

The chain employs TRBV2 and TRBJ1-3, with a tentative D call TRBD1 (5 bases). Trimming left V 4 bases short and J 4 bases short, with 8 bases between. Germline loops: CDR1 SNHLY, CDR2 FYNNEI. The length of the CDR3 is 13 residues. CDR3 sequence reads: CASSAEGGNTIYF. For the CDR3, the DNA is TGTGCCAGCAGTGCGGAGGGGGGAAACACCATATATTTT.

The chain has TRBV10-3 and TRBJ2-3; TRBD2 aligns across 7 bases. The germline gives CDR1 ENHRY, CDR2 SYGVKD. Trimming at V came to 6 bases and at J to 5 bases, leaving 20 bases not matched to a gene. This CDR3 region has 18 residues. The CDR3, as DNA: TGTGCCATCAGGAGTACGGCTAGCGCGGGGAGGGGTGGAGATACGCAGTATTTT. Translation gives CAIRSTASAGRGGDTQYF.

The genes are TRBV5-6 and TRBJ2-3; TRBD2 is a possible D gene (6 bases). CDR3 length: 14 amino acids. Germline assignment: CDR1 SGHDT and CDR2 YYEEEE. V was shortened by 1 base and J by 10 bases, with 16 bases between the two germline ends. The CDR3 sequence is CASSLRPGGSSQYF. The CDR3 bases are TGTGCCAGCAGCTTGAGGCCAGGAGGGAGTTCGCAGTATTTT.

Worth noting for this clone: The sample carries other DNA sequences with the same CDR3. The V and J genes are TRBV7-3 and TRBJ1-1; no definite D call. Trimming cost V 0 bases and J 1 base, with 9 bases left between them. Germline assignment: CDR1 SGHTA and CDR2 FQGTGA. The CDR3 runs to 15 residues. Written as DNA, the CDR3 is TGTGCCAGCAGCTTAACAAGGAGGGAGAACACTGAAGCTTTCTTT. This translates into CASSLTRRENTEAFF.

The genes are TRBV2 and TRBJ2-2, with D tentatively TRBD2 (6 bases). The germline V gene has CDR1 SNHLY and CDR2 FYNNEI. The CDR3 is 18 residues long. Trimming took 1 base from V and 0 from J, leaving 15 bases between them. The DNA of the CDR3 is TGTGCCAGCAGTGAAGAGAGAACGGGGGTGTCGAACACCGGGGAGCTGTTTTTT. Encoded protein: CASSEERTGVSNTGELFF.

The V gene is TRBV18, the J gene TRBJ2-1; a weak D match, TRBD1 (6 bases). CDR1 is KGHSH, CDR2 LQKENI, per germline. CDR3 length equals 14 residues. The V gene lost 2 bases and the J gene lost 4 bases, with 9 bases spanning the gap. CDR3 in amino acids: CASSPRQEYNEQFF. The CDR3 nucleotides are TGTGCCAGCTCACCAAGACAGGAGTACAATGAGCAGTTCTTC.

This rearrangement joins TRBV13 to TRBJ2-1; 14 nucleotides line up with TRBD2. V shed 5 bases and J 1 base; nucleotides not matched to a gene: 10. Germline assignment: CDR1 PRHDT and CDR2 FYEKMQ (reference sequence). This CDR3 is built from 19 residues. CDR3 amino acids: CASSPPGTSGGSSYNEQFF. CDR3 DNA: TGTGCCAGCAGCCCACCCGGGACTAGCGGGGGTAGTTCCTACAATGAGCAGTTCTTC.

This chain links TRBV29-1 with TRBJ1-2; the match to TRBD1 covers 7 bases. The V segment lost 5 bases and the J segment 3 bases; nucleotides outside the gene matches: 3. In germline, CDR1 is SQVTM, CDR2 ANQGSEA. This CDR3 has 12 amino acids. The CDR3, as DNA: TGCAGCGTTCAGCAGGGGGACTATGGCTACACCTTC. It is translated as CSVQQGDYGYTF.